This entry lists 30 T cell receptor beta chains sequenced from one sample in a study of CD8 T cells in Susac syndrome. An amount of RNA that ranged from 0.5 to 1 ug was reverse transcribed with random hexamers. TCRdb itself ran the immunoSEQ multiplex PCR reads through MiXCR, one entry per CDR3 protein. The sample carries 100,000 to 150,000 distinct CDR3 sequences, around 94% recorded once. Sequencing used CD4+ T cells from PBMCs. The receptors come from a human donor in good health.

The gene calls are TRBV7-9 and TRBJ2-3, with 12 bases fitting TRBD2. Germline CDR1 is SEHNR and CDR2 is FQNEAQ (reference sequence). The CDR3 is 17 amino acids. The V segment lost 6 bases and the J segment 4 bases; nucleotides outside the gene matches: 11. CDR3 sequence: CASRPWTSGILPDTQYF. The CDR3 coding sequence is TGTGCCAGCAGACCCTGGACTAGCGGGATACTGCCAGATACGCAGTATTTT.

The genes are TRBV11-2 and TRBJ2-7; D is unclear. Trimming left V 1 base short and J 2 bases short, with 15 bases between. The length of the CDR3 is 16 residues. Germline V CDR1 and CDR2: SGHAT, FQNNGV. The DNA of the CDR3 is TGTGCCAGCAGCTTAGTCCCAACAGCTCTTCCCTACGAGCAGTACTTC. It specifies CASSLVPTALPYEQYF. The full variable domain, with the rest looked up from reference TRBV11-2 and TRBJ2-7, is EAGVAQSPRYKIIEKRQSVAFWCNPISGHATLYWYQQILGQGPKLLIQFQNNGVVDDSQLPKDRFSAERLKGVDSTLKIQPAKLEDSAVYLCASSLVPTALPYEQYFGPGTRLTVT.

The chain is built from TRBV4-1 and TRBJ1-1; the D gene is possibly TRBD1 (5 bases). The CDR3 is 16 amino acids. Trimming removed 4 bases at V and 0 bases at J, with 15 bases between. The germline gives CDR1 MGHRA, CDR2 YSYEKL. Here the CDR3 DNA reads TGCGCCAGCAGCCTTCAGGGAGGTCGGATGAACACTGAAGCTTTCTTT. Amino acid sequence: CASSLQGGRMNTEAFF.

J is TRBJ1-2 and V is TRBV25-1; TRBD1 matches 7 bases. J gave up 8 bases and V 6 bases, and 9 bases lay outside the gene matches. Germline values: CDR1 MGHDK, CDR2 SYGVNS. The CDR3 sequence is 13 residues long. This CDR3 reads CASSQGQFLGYTF. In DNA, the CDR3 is TGTGCCAGCAGCCAGGGACAGTTTTTGGGCTACACCTTC.

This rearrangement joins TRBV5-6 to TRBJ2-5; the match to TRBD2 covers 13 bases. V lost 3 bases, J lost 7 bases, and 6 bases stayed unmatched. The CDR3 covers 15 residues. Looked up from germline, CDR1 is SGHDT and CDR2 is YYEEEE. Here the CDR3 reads CASSSRTSGSGTQYF. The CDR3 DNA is TGTGCCAGCAGCTCCCGGACTAGCGGGAGCGGGACCCAGTACTTC.

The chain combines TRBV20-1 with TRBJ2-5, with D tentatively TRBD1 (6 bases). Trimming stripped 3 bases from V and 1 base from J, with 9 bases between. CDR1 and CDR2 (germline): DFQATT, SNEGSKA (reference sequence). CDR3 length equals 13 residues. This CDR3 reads CSASLTGQETQYF. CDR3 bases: TGCAGTGCTAGCCTGACAGGCCAAGAGACCCAGTACTTC.

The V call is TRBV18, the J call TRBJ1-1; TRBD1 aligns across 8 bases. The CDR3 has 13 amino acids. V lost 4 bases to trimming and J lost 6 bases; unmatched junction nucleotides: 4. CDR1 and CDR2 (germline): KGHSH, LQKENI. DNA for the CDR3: TGTGCCAGCTCACTAGACAGGGGATCTGAAGCTTTCTTT. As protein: CASSLDRGSEAFF.

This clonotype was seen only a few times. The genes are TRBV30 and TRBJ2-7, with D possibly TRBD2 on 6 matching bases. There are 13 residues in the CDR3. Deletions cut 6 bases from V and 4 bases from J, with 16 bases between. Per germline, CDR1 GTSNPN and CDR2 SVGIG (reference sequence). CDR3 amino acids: CACSGLIPYEQYF. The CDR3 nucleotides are TGTGCCTGTTCCGGACTAATCCCGTACGAGCAGTACTTC.

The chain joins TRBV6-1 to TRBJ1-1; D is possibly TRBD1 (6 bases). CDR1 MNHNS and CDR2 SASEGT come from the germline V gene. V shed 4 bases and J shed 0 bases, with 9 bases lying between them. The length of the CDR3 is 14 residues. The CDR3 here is CASSGGQVNTEAFF. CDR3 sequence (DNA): TGTGCCAGCAGTGGGGGACAAGTGAACACTGAAGCTTTCTTT.

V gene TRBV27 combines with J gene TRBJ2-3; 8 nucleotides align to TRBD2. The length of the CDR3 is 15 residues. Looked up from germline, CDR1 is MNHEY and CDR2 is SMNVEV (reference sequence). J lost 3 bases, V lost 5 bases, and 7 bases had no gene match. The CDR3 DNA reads TGTGCCAGCAGTCCCCGGGAGGGGCGAACAGATACGCAGTATTTT. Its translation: CASSPREGRTDTQYF.

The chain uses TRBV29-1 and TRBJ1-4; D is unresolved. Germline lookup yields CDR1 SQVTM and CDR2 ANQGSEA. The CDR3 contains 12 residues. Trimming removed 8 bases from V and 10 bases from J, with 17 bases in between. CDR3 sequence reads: CSTAAVAGKLFF. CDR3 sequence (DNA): TGCAGCACCGCTGCAGTGGCAGGAAAACTGTTTTTT.

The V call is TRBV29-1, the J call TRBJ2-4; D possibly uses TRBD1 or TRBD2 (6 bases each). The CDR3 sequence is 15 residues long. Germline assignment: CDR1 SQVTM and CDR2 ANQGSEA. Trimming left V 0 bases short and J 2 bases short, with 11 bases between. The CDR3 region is CSVEDGGHTKNIQYF. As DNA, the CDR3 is TGCAGCGTTGAAGACGGGGGACATACCAAAAACATTCAGTACTTC.

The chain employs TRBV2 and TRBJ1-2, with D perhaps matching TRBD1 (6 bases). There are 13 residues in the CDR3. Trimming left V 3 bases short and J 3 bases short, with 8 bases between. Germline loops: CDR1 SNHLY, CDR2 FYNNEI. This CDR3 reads CASSDTGYYGYTF. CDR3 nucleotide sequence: TGTGCCAGCAGTGACACAGGGTACTATGGCTACACCTTC.

This CDR3 is CASSKGPTYEQYF. CDR3 nucleotide sequence: TGTGCCAGCAGCAAGGGCCCAACCTACGAGCAGTACTTC. The genes are TRBV7-2 and TRBJ2-7; D not resolved. The germline gives CDR1 SGHTA, CDR2 FQGNSA. The germline V and J ends were trimmed by 5 bases and 2 bases, with 10 bases remaining between them. The CDR3 is 13 amino acids.

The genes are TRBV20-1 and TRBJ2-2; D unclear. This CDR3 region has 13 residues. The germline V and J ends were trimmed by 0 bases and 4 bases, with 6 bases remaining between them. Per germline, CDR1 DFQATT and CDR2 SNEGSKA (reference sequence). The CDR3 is CSARDGSTGELFF. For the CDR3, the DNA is TGCAGTGCTAGAGATGGCTCCACCGGGGAGCTGTTTTTT.

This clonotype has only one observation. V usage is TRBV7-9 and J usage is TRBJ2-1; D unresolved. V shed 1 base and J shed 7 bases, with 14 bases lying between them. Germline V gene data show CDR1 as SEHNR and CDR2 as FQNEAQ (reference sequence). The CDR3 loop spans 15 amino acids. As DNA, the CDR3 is TGTGCCAGCAGCTTAGGCCTTATATTGGGGAATGAGCAGTTCTTC. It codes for CASSLGLILGNEQFF.

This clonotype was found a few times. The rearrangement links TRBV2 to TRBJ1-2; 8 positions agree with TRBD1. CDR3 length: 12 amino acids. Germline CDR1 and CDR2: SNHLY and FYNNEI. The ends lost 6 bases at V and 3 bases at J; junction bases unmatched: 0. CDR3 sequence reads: CASRDRDYGYTF. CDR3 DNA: TGTGCCAGCAGGGACAGGGACTATGGCTACACCTTC.

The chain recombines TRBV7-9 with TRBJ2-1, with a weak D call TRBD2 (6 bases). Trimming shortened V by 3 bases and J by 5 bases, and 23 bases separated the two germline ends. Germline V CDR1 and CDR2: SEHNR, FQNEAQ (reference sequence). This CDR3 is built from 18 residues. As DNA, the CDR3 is TGTGCCAGCAGCTTGGGCCCGGTCGGGGGAGGACTTAACAATGAGCAGTTCTTC. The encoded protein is CASSLGPVGGGLNNEQFF.

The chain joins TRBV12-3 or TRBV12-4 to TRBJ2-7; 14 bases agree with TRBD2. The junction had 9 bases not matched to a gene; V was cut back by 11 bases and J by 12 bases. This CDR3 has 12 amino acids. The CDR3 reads CASGLAGDRRYF. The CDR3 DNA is TGTGCCTCGGGACTAGCGGGGGACCGGAGGTACTTC.

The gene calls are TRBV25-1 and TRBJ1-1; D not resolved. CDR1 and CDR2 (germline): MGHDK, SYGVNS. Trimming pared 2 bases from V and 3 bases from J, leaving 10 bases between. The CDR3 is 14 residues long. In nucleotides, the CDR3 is TGTGCCAGCAGTGAACACTTTAGGGACACTGAAGCTTTCTTT. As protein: CASSEHFRDTEAFF. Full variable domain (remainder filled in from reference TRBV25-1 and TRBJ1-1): EADIYQTPRYLVIGTGKKITLECSQTMGHDKMYWYQQDPGMELHLIHYSYGVNSTEKGDLSSESTVSRIRTEHFPLTLESARPSHTSQYLCASSEHFRDTEAFFGQGTRLTVV.

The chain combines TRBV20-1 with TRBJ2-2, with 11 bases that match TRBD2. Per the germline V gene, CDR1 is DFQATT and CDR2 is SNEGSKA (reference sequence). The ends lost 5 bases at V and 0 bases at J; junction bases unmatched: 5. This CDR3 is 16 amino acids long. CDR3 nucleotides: TGCAGTGCTGCGAGACTAGCGGGGACGAACACCGGGGAGCTGTTTTTT. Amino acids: CSAARLAGTNTGELFF.

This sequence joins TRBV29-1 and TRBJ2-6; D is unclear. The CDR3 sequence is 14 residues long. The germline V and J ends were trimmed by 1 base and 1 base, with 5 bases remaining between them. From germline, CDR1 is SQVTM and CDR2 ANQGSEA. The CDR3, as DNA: TGCAGCGTTGAAGGGGGATCTGGGGCCAACGTCCTGACTTTC. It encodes CSVEGGSGANVLTF.

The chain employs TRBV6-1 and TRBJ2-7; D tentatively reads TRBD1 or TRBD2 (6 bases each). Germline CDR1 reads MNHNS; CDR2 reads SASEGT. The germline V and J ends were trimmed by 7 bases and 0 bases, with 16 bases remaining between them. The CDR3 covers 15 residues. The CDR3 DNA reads TGTGCCAGCATCCTTGGGGGGACAAACTCCTACGAGCAGTACTTC. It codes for CASILGGTNSYEQYF.

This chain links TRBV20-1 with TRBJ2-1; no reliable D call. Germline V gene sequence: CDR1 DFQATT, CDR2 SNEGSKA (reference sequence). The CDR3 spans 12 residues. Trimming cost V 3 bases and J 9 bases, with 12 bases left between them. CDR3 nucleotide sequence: TGCAGTGCTAGGAAACGCGTACCTGAGCAGTTCTTC. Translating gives CSARKRVPEQFF.

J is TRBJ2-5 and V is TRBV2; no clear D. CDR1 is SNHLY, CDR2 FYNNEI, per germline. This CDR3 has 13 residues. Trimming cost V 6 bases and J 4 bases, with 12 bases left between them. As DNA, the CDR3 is TGTGCCAGCAGAGGGAACCCGGGAGAGACCCAGTACTTC. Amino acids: CASRGNPGETQYF.

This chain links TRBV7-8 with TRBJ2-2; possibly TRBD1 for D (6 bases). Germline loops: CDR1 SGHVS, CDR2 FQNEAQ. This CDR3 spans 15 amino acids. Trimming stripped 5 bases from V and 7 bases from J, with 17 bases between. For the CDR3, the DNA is TGTGCCAGCAGCCCCTACAGGGTTGTAATCGGGGAGCTGTTTTTT. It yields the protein CASSPYRVVIGELFF.

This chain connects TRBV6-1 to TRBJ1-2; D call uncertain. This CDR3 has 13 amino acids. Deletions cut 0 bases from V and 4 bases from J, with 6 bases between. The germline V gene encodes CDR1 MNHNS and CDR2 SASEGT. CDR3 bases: TGTGCCAGCAGTGAAGCCGGCATCTATGGCTACACCTTC. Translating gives CASSEAGIYGYTF.

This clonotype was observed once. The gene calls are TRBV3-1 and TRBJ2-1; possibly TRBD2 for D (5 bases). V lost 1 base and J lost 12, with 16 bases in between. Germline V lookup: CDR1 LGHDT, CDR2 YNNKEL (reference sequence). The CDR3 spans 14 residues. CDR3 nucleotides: TGTGCCAGCAGCCAAGGGCTAGCCGGTTTGGCGCAGTTCTTC. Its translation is CASSQGLAGLAQFF.

The CDR3 spells CASSLGLSGSDEQFF. Here the CDR3 DNA reads TGTGCCAGCAGCTTAGGTCTTAGCGGGAGCGATGAGCAGTTCTTC. The genes are TRBV7-9 and TRBJ2-1; 9 bases are shared with TRBD2. The V segment lost 1 base and the J segment 8 bases; nucleotides outside the gene matches: 6. CDR1 and CDR2 (germline): SEHNR, FQNEAQ (reference sequence). This CDR3 contains 15 residues.

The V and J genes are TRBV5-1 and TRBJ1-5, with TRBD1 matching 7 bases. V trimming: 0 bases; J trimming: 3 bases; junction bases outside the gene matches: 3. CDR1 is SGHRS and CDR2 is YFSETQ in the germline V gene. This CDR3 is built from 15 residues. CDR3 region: CASSLDTGDNQPQHF. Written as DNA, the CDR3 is TGCGCCAGCAGCTTGGATACAGGGGACAATCAGCCCCAGCATTTT.